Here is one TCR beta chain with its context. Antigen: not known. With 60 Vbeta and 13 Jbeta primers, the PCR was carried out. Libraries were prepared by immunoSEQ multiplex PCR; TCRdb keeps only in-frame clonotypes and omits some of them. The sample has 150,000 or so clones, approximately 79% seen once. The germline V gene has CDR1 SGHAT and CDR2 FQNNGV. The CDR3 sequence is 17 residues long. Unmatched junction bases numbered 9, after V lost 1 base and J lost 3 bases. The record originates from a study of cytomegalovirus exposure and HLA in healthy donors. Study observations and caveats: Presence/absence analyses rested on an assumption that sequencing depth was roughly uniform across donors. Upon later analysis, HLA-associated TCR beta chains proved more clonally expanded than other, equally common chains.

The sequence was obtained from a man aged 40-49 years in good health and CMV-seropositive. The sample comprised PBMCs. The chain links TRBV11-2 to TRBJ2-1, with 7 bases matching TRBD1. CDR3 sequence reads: CASSLVGGGRDYNEQFF. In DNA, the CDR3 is TGTGCCAGCAGCTTAGTAGGGGGCGGCAGGGACTACAATGAGCAGTTCTTC.